This T cell receptor (beta chain) comes out of a study of shared clonotypes between healthy human individuals. Study-wide background: Those who served as donors were two women and three men between the ages of 18 and 49. The plates for each donor numbered three CD4 naive, three CD4 memory, two CD8 naive and one CD8 memory.

Study-wide results and caveats: Rarefaction demonstrated incomplete sorted-subset sequencing despite large depth. Non-shared clonotypes had lower generation probabilities than those shared by all four donors.

Per the germline V gene, CDR1 is ENHRY and CDR2 is SYGVKD. Trimming removed 0 bases from V and 3 bases from J; junction bases left unmatched: 7. The CDR3 is made up of 17 amino acids. Concerning this clone: The antigen is unknown.

The repertoire was sequenced with immunoSEQ multiplex PCR; TCRdb's copy has only in-frame clones and lacks some. This repertoire shows under 850,000 clones, approximately 72% found once; its top ten account for over 1.5%. Sequencing was done on a sample of memory CD4+ T cells sorted from blood. The subset here: CD45RA-negative fraction. The sequence came from a woman aged 25-40 years in good health. This chain uses TRBV10-3 with TRBJ2-3, with 9 bases identical to TRBD2. The CDR3 bases are TGTGCCATCAGTGAGTCAAGTCGGCTAGCGGGGACAGATACGCAGTATTTT. Protein sequence: CAISESSRLAGTDTQYF.